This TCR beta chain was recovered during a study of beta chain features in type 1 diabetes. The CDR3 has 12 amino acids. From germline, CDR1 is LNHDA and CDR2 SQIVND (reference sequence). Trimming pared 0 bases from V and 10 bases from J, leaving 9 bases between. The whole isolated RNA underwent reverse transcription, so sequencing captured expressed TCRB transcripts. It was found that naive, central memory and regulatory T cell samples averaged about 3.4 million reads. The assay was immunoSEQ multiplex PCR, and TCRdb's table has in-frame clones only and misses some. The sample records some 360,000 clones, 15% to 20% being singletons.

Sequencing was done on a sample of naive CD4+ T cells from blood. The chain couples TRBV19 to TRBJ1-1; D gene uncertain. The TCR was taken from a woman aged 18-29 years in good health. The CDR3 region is CASSIDWTPAFF. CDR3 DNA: TGTGCCAGTAGTATAGATTGGACTCCAGCTTTCTTT.